One and the same sample provided the 10 T cell receptor beta chains below, sequenced in a study of T cell changes during pregnancy in multiple sclerosis. Profiling relied on immunoSEQ multiplex PCR, and the TCRdb table lists in-frame clones only, not all of them. The profile shows about 79,000 clones, about 90% of them singletons. Sequences were derived from CD4+ T cells from peripheral blood mononuclear cells, sampled in the second trimester of pregnancy. These receptors all come from a female donor with multiple sclerosis, enrolled in a pregnancy study.

The V and J genes are TRBV12-5 and TRBJ1-5; D is unresolved. The germline V gene has CDR1 LGHNT and CDR2 FRNRAP. V was cut by 0 bases and J by 0 bases, with 12 bases left in between. The CDR3 loop spans 17 amino acids. The CDR3 DNA reads TGTGCTAGTGGTTTGGTATCGGGTCCCCATAGCAATCAGCCCCAGCATTTT. Translating it yields CASGLVSGPHSNQPQHF.

The gene calls are TRBV2 and TRBJ1-5; a possible D gene is TRBD1 (6 bases). The CDR3 is made up of 14 amino acids. Germline values: CDR1 SNHLY, CDR2 FYNNEI. V was clipped by 7 bases and J by 8 bases, with 18 bases between them. CDR3 in DNA: TGTGCCAGCAAGGAAGGGGGTCAGGGGAAGCCCCAGCATTTT. It yields the protein CASKEGGQGKPQHF.

This clone was picked up a small number of times. The chain links TRBV19 to TRBJ1-5, with 7 nucleotides matching TRBD1. V lost 9 bases and J lost 7; bases outside the gene matches: 6. Germline lookup yields CDR1 LNHDA and CDR2 SQIVND (reference sequence). The CDR3 has 12 residues. Here the CDR3 DNA reads TGTGCCAGCGGGACAGCGAACCAGCCCCAGCATTTT. The encoded protein is CASGTANQPQHF.

This chain uses TRBV30 with TRBJ1-5; tentatively, D is TRBD1 (5 bases). Deletions cut 3 bases from V and 7 bases from J, with 13 bases between. The length of the CDR3 is 13 residues. The germline V gene encodes CDR1 GTSNPN and CDR2 SVGIG (reference sequence). CDR3 loop: CAWSLTATQPQHF. The DNA for the CDR3 is TGTGCCTGGAGCCTGACAGCGACGCAGCCCCAGCATTTT.

The V call is TRBV7-2, the J call TRBJ1-2; weak D call: TRBD1 (5 bases). This CDR3 comprises 12 residues. Germline CDR1 is SGHTA and CDR2 is FQGNSA. Trimming stripped 5 bases from V and 8 bases from J, with 12 bases between. The DNA of the CDR3 is TGTGCCAGCAGCGGGCGGGGCTTCGGCTACACCTTC. Its protein is CASSGRGFGYTF.

This chain uses TRBV11-2 with TRBJ2-3, with D perhaps matching TRBD1 (6 bases). The CDR3 has 17 amino acids. Trimming took 6 bases from V and 5 from J, leaving 24 bases between them. Germline assignment: CDR1 SGHAT and CDR2 FQNNGV. The CDR3 here is CASSQRTGMGLRDTQYF. CDR3 bases: TGTGCCAGCAGTCAGCGCACAGGGATGGGGCTCCGAGATACGCAGTATTTT.

This clone was counted once. The CDR3 nucleotides are TGTGCCACCAGCAGAGACCGGGGGTTAGGGACCAACGTCCTGACTTTC. Translating it yields CATSRDRGLGTNVLTF. The chain is built from TRBV15 and TRBJ2-6; TRBD2 might be the D (6 bases). V gave up 0 bases and J gave up 8 bases, with 14 bases separating them. The length of the CDR3 is 16 residues. Per the germline V gene, CDR1 is LNHNV and CDR2 is YYDKDF (reference sequence).

The chain recombines TRBV9 with TRBJ2-2; the D gene is possibly TRBD2 (6 bases). Trimming removed 3 bases from V and 3 bases from J, with 12 bases in between. The CDR3 has 15 amino acids. The germline gives CDR1 SGDLS, CDR2 YYNGEE. DNA for the CDR3: TGTGCCAGCAGCGCCCACACGGGGGACACCGGGGAGCTGTTTTTT. Amino acids: CASSAHTGDTGELFF.

The genes are TRBV10-3 and TRBJ2-1, with a tentative D call TRBD2 (6 bases). Trimming took off 0 bases at V and 7 bases at J, with 7 bases between the two ends. Germline assignment: CDR1 ENHRY and CDR2 SYGVKD. CDR3 size: 13 residues. CDR3: CAISESGGNEQFF. The CDR3 DNA is TGTGCCATCAGTGAGTCAGGAGGGAATGAGCAGTTCTTC.

The rearrangement joins TRBV6-1 to TRBJ2-7; D is unclear. V was shortened by 4 bases and J by 3 bases, with 10 bases between the two germline ends. Germline-derived CDR1 and CDR2 are MNHNS and SASEGT. This CDR3 is built from 13 residues. The CDR3 DNA reads TGTGCCAGCAGTGTTGGGTCGGGCTACGAGCAGTACTTC. Protein sequence: CASSVGSGYEQYF.